This T cell receptor (beta chain) was identified during a study of blood T cell repertoires in COVID-19. About the research overall: Acute and convalescent COVID-19 samples came from the United States, Italy and Spain.

V lost 1 base to trimming and J lost 10 bases, with 14 bases between them. Germline V CDR1 and CDR2: SGHTA, FQGNSA. The CDR3 is 15 residues long. This study enrolled people aged roughly 18 to 90 from about two dozen US geographic areas. Grouping used clinical history reported by participants in a survey and questionnaire. As originally analysed: Amplification from reference gene primers served as the basis for estimated nucleated cell counts. TCRdb keeps only in-frame clones here, not all; method: immunoSEQ multiplex PCR. The DNA was the basis for D and trimming; V, J and clone size are from that table. The repertoire consists of approximately 200,000 clones, with 82% occurring once and the leading ten covering over 9.5%.

This receptor was obtained from a man aged 35 to 55 who had recovered from COVID-19. Material for sequencing was PBMCs or T cells enriched from blood (not recorded which). The chain is built from TRBV7-2 and TRBJ1-6; D is ambiguous. The CDR3 loop reads CASSLDASEGSPLHF. CDR3 sequence (DNA): TGTGCCAGCAGCTTAGACGCCTCGGAGGGCTCACCCCTCCACTTT.